A selection of T cell receptor beta chains follows, all from one sample in a study of control samples from healthy donors and cancer patients. Some clones are missing from TCRdb's copy, which holds only in-frame ones; the method was immunoSEQ multiplex PCR. This sample has around 100,000 clones, with roughly 90% found just once. Input material: blood. All receptors come from a man younger than 40 in good health. The CDR3 runs from the conserved cysteine through the conserved F or W. The order of the fields is clone size, J gene, D gene, V gene, CDR3 protein, CDR3 DNA. A D gene is named only where the DNA matches it firmly. Some rows mark clone size as missing; the rest say once, few, many or name a class of expanded clone.

clone size: .; J gene: TRBJ2-1; D gene: TRBD2; V gene: TRBV5-6; CDR3 protein: CASSWSGAGGPRHEQFF; CDR3 DNA: TGTGCCAGCAGCTGGAGTGGGGCGGGAGGGCCGCGGCATGAGCAGTTCTTC
clone size: .; J gene: TRBJ1-2; D gene: .; V gene: TRBV24-1; CDR3 protein: CATSEGSYGYTF; CDR3 DNA: TGTGCCACCAGTGAGGGCAGCTATGGCTACACCTTC
clone size: once; J gene: TRBJ2-1; D gene: .; V gene: TRBV6-5; CDR3 protein: CASSYSEIYNEQFF; CDR3 DNA: TGTGCCAGCAGTTACTCAGAGATCTACAATGAGCAGTTCTTC
clone size: .; J gene: TRBJ1-2; D gene: .; V gene: TRBV3-1/TRBV3-2; CDR3 protein: CASSQPGGNYGYTF; CDR3 DNA: TGTGCCAGCAGCCAACCCGGGGGGAACTATGGCTACACCTTC
clone size: .; J gene: TRBJ2-6; D gene: .; V gene: TRBV4-1; CDR3 protein: CASSQGIAGANVLTF; CDR3 DNA: TGCGCCAGCAGCCAAGGAATCGCCGGGGCCAACGTCCTGACTTTC
clone size: .; J gene: TRBJ2-7; D gene: TRBD2; V gene: TRBV5-5; CDR3 protein: CASSLSGGYEQYF; CDR3 DNA: TGTGCCAGCAGCTTGAGCGGGGGATACGAGCAGTACTTC
clone size: .; J gene: TRBJ1-2; D gene: .; V gene: TRBV6-2/TRBV6-3; CDR3 protein: CASSYGYGYTF; CDR3 DNA: TGTGCCAGCAGTTACGGATATGGCTACACCTTC
clone size: .; J gene: TRBJ2-1; D gene: .; V gene: TRBV10-3; CDR3 protein: CAISLAEEQFF; CDR3 DNA: TGTGCCATCAGTTTAGCGGAAGAGCAGTTCTTC
clone size: .; J gene: TRBJ1-1; D gene: .; V gene: TRBV28; CDR3 protein: CASSLSGAPEAFF; CDR3 DNA: TGTGCCAGCAGTTTGTCGGGGGCGCCTGAAGCTTTCTTT
clone size: .; J gene: TRBJ2-3; D gene: TRBD2; V gene: TRBV11-3; CDR3 protein: CASSLSTRSSGFTDTQYF; CDR3 DNA: TGTGCCAGCAGCTTGAGTACTCGATCTAGCGGATTCACAGATACGCAGTATTTT
clone size: .; J gene: TRBJ2-2; D gene: TRBD2; V gene: TRBV6-6; CDR3 protein: CASSYGRAGGTGELFF; CDR3 DNA: TGTGCCAGCAGTTACGGTCGAGCGGGAGGAACCGGGGAGCTGTTTTTT
clone size: once; J gene: TRBJ2-2; D gene: .; V gene: TRBV29-1; CDR3 protein: CSAAGQNLNTGELFF; CDR3 DNA: TGCAGCGCCGCCGGACAGAATCTCAACACCGGGGAGCTGTTTTTT
clone size: .; J gene: TRBJ2-1; D gene: TRBD2; V gene: TRBV11-3; CDR3 protein: CASSRRGGDNEQFF; CDR3 DNA: TGTGCCAGCAGCCGCCGGGGGGGGGACAATGAGCAGTTCTTC
clone size: .; J gene: TRBJ1-3; D gene: .; V gene: TRBV9; CDR3 protein: CASSALPGLSGNTIYF; CDR3 DNA: TGTGCCAGCAGCGCACTACCGGGGCTCTCTGGAAACACCATATATTTT
clone size: once; J gene: TRBJ2-3; D gene: .; V gene: TRBV5-4; CDR3 protein: CASSLQSDTQYF; CDR3 DNA: TGTGCCAGCAGCTTACAGTCAGATACGCAGTATTTT
clone size: .; J gene: TRBJ1-2; D gene: .; V gene: TRBV28; CDR3 protein: CASRTSGNHYGYTF; CDR3 DNA: TGTGCCAGCAGGACAAGCGGGAATCACTATGGCTACACCTTC
clone size: .; J gene: TRBJ2-6; D gene: .; V gene: TRBV30; CDR3 protein: CAWSVRAESSSSGANVLTF; CDR3 DNA: TGTGCCTGGAGTGTAAGGGCCGAGAGCTCTTCTTCTGGGGCCAACGTCCTGACTTTC
clone size: .; J gene: TRBJ1-5; D gene: .; V gene: TRBV28; CDR3 protein: CASIGGPQPQHF; CDR3 DNA: TGTGCCAGCATTGGGGGCCCCCAGCCCCAGCATTTT
clone size: .; J gene: TRBJ2-1; D gene: TRBD1; V gene: TRBV27; CDR3 protein: CASSLYEDRGAEFF; CDR3 DNA: TGTGCCAGCAGTTTATATGAGGACAGGGGGGCGGAGTTCTTC
clone size: .; J gene: TRBJ2-3; D gene: .; V gene: TRBV5-4; CDR3 protein: CASSPAAGTDTQYF; CDR3 DNA: TGTGCCAGCAGCCCCGCAGCGGGCACAGATACGCAGTATTTT
clone size: .; J gene: TRBJ1-5; D gene: .; V gene: TRBV21-1; CDR3 protein: CASSKRLGFSNQPQHF; CDR3 DNA: TGTGCCAGCAGCAAACGGCTCGGGTTTAGCAATCAGCCCCAGCATTTT
clone size: .; J gene: TRBJ2-2; D gene: .; V gene: TRBV7-8; CDR3 protein: CASSLASGRTGELFF; CDR3 DNA: TGTGCCAGCAGCTTAGCCTCAGGGAGGACCGGGGAGCTGTTTTTT
clone size: .; J gene: TRBJ1-1; D gene: .; V gene: TRBV6-2/TRBV6-3; CDR3 protein: CASSYRETAQNTEAFF; CDR3 DNA: TGTGCCAGCAGTTACAGGGAGACAGCGCAGAACACTGAAGCTTTCTTT